These 21 T cell receptor beta chains share one sample of origin, sequenced in a study of blood T cell repertoires in COVID-19. This table comes from immunoSEQ multiplex PCR, and its TCRdb copy is limited to in-frame clones, with some not included. The sample yields about 130,000 clones, around 81% seen once. Material: peripheral blood. All receptors come from a human donor in a cohort sampled during active COVID-19.

This chain uses TRBV4-2 with TRBJ2-7, with 7 bases aligning to TRBD2. Trimming at V came to 0 bases and at J to 0 bases, leaving 2 bases not matched to a gene. CDR1 and CDR2 (germline): LGHNA, YNFKEQ. This CDR3 has 15 residues. DNA for the CDR3: TGTGCCAGCAGCCAAGAATGGGGGGGCTCCTACGAGCAGTACTTC. It yields the protein CASSQEWGGSYEQYF.

This chain joins TRBV29-1 and TRBJ2-7, with D perhaps matching TRBD1 (6 bases). This CDR3 comprises 13 residues. V gave up 6 bases and J gave up 4 bases, with 16 bases separating them. The germline V gene has CDR1 SQVTM and CDR2 ANQGSEA. The DNA for the CDR3 is TGCAGCGTCCGGGAAACAGGGAAGTACGAGCAGTACTTC. Translation gives CSVRETGKYEQYF.

In this sample, this clone turned up a few times. The chain links TRBV18 to TRBJ1-6; the D gene is possibly TRBD1 (5 bases). From germline, CDR1 is KGHSH and CDR2 LQKENI. Between the trimmed V and J ends, which lost 3 bases and 15 bases, there was a span of 12 bases. The CDR3 totals 12 residues. CDR3 amino acids: CASSPLMGLLHF. The CDR3 bases are TGTGCCAGCTCACCCCTCATGGGACTCCTCCACTTT.

J is TRBJ2-3 and V is TRBV9; maybe TRBD2 (7 bases). The CDR3 contains 13 residues. Trimming cost V 2 bases and J 6 bases, with 10 bases left between them. From germline, CDR1 is SGDLS and CDR2 YYNGEE. CDR3 DNA sequence: TGTGCCAGCAGCGTCAGGGGAGGGGATACGCAGTATTTT. Translating gives CASSVRGGDTQYF.

This sequence joins TRBV5-1 and TRBJ2-3; 14 positions match TRBD2. This CDR3 region has 17 residues. Germline CDR1 is SGHRS and CDR2 is YFSETQ. The junction had 3 bases not matched to a gene; V was cut back by 1 base and J by 2 bases. Here the CDR3 DNA reads TGCGCCAGCAGCTTGAGGACTAGCGGGGGGACCACAGATACGCAGTATTTT. Translated: CASSLRTSGGTTDTQYF.

The chain has TRBV5-1 and TRBJ2-1; D is undetermined. The V gene's germline CDR1 is SGHRS and CDR2 YFSETQ. V lost 3 bases and J 7 bases, leaving 8 bases between the germline ends. The CDR3 is 12 amino acids. The chain's CDR3 is CASSSPRNEQFF. In nucleotides, the CDR3 is TGCGCCAGCAGCTCCCCTCGGAATGAGCAGTTCTTC.

The chain uses TRBV6-5 and TRBJ1-2; 7 bases match TRBD1. The V segment lost 7 bases and the J segment 8 bases; nucleotides outside the gene matches: 16. The germline V gene encodes CDR1 MNHEY and CDR2 SVGAGI. The CDR3 totals 15 residues. CDR3 sequence reads: CASINSGTAVGGYTF. CDR3 bases: TGTGCCAGCATAAATTCCGGGACAGCAGTAGGAGGCTACACCTTC.

The CDR3 here is CASSLEGTGKSPLHF. In DNA form, the CDR3 reads TGTGCCAGCAGCTTAGAGGGGACAGGGAAATCACCCCTCCACTTT. The V call is TRBV7-2, the J call TRBJ1-6, with 9 bases that match TRBD1. From germline, CDR1 is SGHTA and CDR2 FQGNSA. V was clipped by 1 base and J by 10 bases; unmatched bases: 5. CDR3 size: 15 residues. The whole variable domain, remainder taken from reference TRBV7-2 and TRBJ1-6, is GAGVSQSPSNKVTEKGKDVELRCDPISGHTALYWYRQSLGQGLEFLIYFQGNSAPDKSGLPSDRFSAERTGGSVSTLTIQRTQQEDSAVYLCASSLEGTGKSPLHFGNGTRLTVT.

V gene TRBV6-5 combines with J gene TRBJ2-7; 7 bases are a match to TRBD1. The CDR3 totals 13 residues. Germline lookup yields CDR1 MNHEY and CDR2 SVGAGI. V lost 8 bases and J lost 3; bases outside the gene matches: 7. CDR3 protein: CASWTGRLYEQYF. CDR3 in DNA: TGTGCCAGCTGGACAGGCCGTCTCTACGAGCAGTACTTC.

The chain links TRBV7-8 to TRBJ1-5, with D maybe TRBD1 (6 bases). V lost 5 bases to trimming and J lost 3 bases, with 11 bases between them. CDR1 and CDR2 (germline): SGHVS, FQNEAQ. The CDR3 has 14 amino acids. CDR3 protein: CASSTDSLNQPQHF. CDR3 sequence (DNA): TGTGCCAGCAGCACGGACAGCCTCAATCAGCCCCAGCATTTT.

In its sample, this clone was seen a few times. This chain connects TRBV18 to TRBJ1-2, with TRBD1 as a possible D gene (5 bases). Germline lookup yields CDR1 KGHSH and CDR2 LQKENI. The CDR3 runs to 12 residues. Trimming cost V 6 bases and J 3 bases, with 8 bases left between them. The CDR3 nucleotides are TGTGCCAGCTCCGCGGGGGACTATGGCTACACCTTC. Translating it yields CASSAGDYGYTF.

This chain connects TRBV19 to TRBJ1-2; 7 positions match TRBD1. V lost 3 bases and J lost 0; bases outside the gene matches: 16. Germline V gene sequence: CDR1 LNHDA, CDR2 SQIVND (reference sequence). The CDR3 contains 19 residues. The CDR3 loop reads CASSMGNRGRPDANYGYTF. The DNA of the CDR3 is TGTGCCAGTAGTATGGGGAACAGGGGCCGTCCAGATGCTAACTATGGCTACACCTTC.

The chain combines TRBV6-5 with TRBJ2-3, with D tentatively TRBD1 (6 bases). The germline V gene encodes CDR1 MNHEY and CDR2 SVGAGI. There are 15 residues in the CDR3. V was trimmed by 8 bases and J by 4 bases, leaving 19 bases between them. CDR3 loop: CASSVSGNRADTQYF. The DNA for the CDR3 is TGTGCCAGCTCCGTGTCCGGCAACAGGGCAGATACGCAGTATTTT.

The chain couples TRBV2 to TRBJ2-4; perhaps TRBD2 as D (6 bases). The CDR3 is 13 residues long. CDR1 and CDR2 (germline): SNHLY, FYNNEI. Trimming pared 3 bases from V and 9 bases from J, leaving 12 bases between. The CDR3 DNA follows: TGTGCCAGCAGTGAGGGACTTCGGGGCATTCAGTACTTC. This codes for CASSEGLRGIQYF.

The chain joins TRBV10-3 to TRBJ2-5; maybe TRBD2 (6 bases). In germline, CDR1 is ENHRY, CDR2 SYGVKD. The CDR3 loop spans 16 amino acids. The V end was cut by 0 bases, the J end by 1 base, with 12 bases between. The CDR3 nucleotides read TGTGCCATCAGTGAGTCGGCTAGCGCCATCCAAGAGACCCAGTACTTC. This codes for CAISESASAIQETQYF.

This chain uses TRBV11-2 with TRBJ1-2, with 9 positions matching TRBD1. V shed 5 bases and J 2 bases; nucleotides not matched to a gene: 6. Germline V gene data show CDR1 as SGHAT and CDR2 as FQNNGV. The CDR3 has 15 amino acids. The CDR3 protein is CASSLRQGDNYGYTF. For the CDR3, the DNA is TGTGCCAGCAGCCTCCGACAGGGGGACAACTATGGCTACACCTTC.

The chain joins TRBV2 to TRBJ1-4; TRBD1 matches 8 bases. There are 14 residues in the CDR3. From germline, CDR1 is SNHLY and CDR2 FYNNEI. J gave up 4 bases and V 9 bases, and 7 bases lay outside the gene matches. In nucleotides, the CDR3 is TGTGCCAGAGACAGGGGCAATGGTAATGAAAAACTGTTTTTT. Translating gives CARDRGNGNEKLFF.

This clone was observed a handful of times. This chain connects TRBV2 to TRBJ2-5; D uncertain. This CDR3 is 11 amino acids long. The V gene lost 7 bases and the J gene lost 3 bases, with 6 bases spanning the gap. Germline CDR1 SNHLY, CDR2 FYNNEI. CDR3 sequence reads: CASMTEETQYF. DNA for the CDR3: TGTGCCAGCATGACTGAAGAGACCCAGTACTTC.

V and J are TRBV19 and TRBJ2-3, with 7 positions matching TRBD2. CDR1 and CDR2 from the germline V gene are LNHDA and SQIVND (reference sequence). V lost 6 bases, J lost 5 bases, and 14 bases stayed unmatched. The CDR3 loop spans 16 amino acids. In nucleotides, the CDR3 is TGTGCCAGTAGCCCCGGGGGAGCGGGGAGTGAAGATACGCAGTATTTT. It is translated as CASSPGGAGSEDTQYF. The whole variable domain, filled in from reference TRBV19 and TRBJ2-3, reads DGGITQSPKYLFRKEGQNVTLSCEQNLNHDAMYWYRQDPGQGLRLIYYSQIVNDFQKGDIAEGYSVSREKKESFPLTVTSAQKNPTAFYLCASSPGGAGSEDTQYFGPGTRLTVL.

CDR3 protein: CARLLRETGQFF. The CDR3 DNA sequence: TGTGCCAGGTTGTTGAGGGAGACAGGGCAGTTCTTC. The chain is built from TRBV6-8 and TRBJ2-1, with D possibly matching TRBD1 (6 bases). This CDR3 region has 12 residues. V was clipped by 9 bases and J by 12 bases, with 18 bases between them. Germline V gene sequence: CDR1 MNHGY, CDR2 SAAAGT.

The chain combines TRBV28 with TRBJ2-7; TRBD1 matches 11 bases. There are 14 residues in the CDR3. Germline V CDR1 and CDR2: MDHEN, SYDVKM. J lost 2 bases, V lost 6 bases, and 3 bases had no gene match. CDR3 amino acids: CASRPGQGAYEQYF. DNA for the CDR3: TGTGCCAGCAGACCGGGACAGGGGGCCTACGAGCAGTACTTC.